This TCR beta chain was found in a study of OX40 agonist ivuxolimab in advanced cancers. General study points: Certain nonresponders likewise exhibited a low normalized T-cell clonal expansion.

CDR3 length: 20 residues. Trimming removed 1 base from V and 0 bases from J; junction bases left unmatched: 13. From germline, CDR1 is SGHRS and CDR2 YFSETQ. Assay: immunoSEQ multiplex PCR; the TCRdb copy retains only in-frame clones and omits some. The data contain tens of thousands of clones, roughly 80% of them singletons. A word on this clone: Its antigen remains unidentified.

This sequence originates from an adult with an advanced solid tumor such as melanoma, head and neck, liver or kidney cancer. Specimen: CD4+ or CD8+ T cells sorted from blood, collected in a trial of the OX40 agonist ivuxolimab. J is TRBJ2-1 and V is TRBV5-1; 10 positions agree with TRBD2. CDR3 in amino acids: CASSLLTAGGLRSSYNEQFF. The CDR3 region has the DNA TGCGCCAGCAGCTTGTTAACAGCGGGGGGGCTCAGGAGCTCCTACAATGAGCAGTTCTTC.